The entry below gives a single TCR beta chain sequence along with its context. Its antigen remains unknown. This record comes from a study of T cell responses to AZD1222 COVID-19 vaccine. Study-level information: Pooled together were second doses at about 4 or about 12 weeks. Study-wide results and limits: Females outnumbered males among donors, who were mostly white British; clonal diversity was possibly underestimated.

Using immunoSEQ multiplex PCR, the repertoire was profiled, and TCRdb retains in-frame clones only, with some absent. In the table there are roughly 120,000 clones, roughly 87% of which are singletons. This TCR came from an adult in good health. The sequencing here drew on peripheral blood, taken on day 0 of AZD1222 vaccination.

The CDR3 nucleotides are TGTGCCAGCGGGACTCGATCAGAGACCCAGTACTTC. It specifies CASGTRSETQYF. This sequence joins TRBV28 and TRBJ2-5, with D perhaps matching TRBD2 (6 bases). Germline V lookup: CDR1 MDHEN, CDR2 SYDVKM. V lost 8 bases to trimming and J lost 4 bases, with 11 bases between them. This CDR3 has 12 amino acids.